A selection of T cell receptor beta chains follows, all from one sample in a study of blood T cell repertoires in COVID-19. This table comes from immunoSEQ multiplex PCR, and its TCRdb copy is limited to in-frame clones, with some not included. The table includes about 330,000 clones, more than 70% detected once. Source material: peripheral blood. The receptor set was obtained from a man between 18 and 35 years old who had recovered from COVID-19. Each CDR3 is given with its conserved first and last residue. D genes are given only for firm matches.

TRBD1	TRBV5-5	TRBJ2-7	CASSQDRVAYEQYF	TGTGCCAGCAGCCAGGACAGGGTAGCCTACGAGCAGTACTTC
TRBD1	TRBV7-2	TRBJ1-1	CASSLLTGVNTEAFF	TGTGCCAGCAGCTTACTCACAGGGGTGAACACTGAAGCTTTCTTT
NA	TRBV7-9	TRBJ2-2	CASSLPTGRHTGELFF	TGTGCCAGCAGCTTACCAACAGGGCGGCACACCGGGGAGCTGTTTTTT
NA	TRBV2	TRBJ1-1	CASIGGGGHTEAFF	TGTGCCAGCATTGGCGGGGGGGGACACACTGAAGCTTTCTTT
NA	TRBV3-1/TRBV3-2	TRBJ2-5	CASSQGGGVETQYF	TGTGCCAGCAGCCAAGGTGGAGGGGTAGAGACCCAGTACTTC
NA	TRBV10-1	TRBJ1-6	CASGGGNSPLHF	TGCGCCAGCGGGGGAGGCAATTCACCCCTCCACTTT
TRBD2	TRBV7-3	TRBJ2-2	CASSLTSGGAGGTGELFF	TGTGCCAGCAGCTTGACTAGCGGGGGGGCCGGAGGAACCGGGGAGCTGTTTTTT
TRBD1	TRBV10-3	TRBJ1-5	CAISVTDRDNQPQHF	TGTGCCATCAGTGTCACGGACAGGGATAATCAGCCCCAGCATTTT
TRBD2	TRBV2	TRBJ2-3	CASSLAGLAGTDTQYF	TGTGCCAGCAGCTTAGCGGGACTAGCGGGCACAGATACGCAGTATTTT
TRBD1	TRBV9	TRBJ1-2	CASSAGGQGDYGYTF	TGTGCCAGCAGCGCCGGGGGACAGGGGGACTATGGCTACACCTTC
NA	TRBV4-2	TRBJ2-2	CASSQEKGDVNTGELFF	TGTGCCAGCAGCCAAGAAAAGGGAGATGTGAACACCGGGGAGCTGTTTTTT